This T cell receptor (beta chain) was recorded in a study of vaccination and CD4 T cells after COVID-19. Study at large: Convalescent donors: six male, four female; seven Caucasian, two Asian, one multiracial, two Hispanic. Post-vaccine sampling followed dose two by a median roughly 76 days (range 14 to 241). Whole-study results and caveats: Spike mono-reactivity was the property of 304 of 307 vaccine-specific clones in convalescent patients.

Germline CDR1 and CDR2: SGHTA and FQGNSA. Trimming shortened V by 5 bases and J by 3 bases, and 15 bases separated the two germline ends. This CDR3 contains 15 residues. Treatment denoted: approximately nine-day PBMC culture with coronavirus spike peptide pools or control peptides (ViraFEST assay). Cultured CD4+ T cells had their DNA profiled by the Oncomine TCR Beta short-read assay. TCRdb independently ran MiXCR on the PCR reads; one entry per CDR3 protein. The sample lists roughly 12,000 distinct CDR3 sequences, about 30% seen once, with about 13% in the top ten. Turning to this clonotype: Its matching antigen is unknown.

This clonotype was sampled from a human donor who had recovered from COVID-19. The sequences come from CD4+ T cells from blood, cultured in vitro, collected after SARS-CoV-2 vaccination. The chain links TRBV7-2 to TRBJ2-3, with D uncertain. This CDR3 is CASSQRVLQTDTQYF. CDR3 nucleotide sequence: TGTGCCAGCAGCCAAAGAGTCCTCCAAACAGATACGCAGTATTTT.